What follows is one TCR beta chain and its context. The antigen is not known. Time point meaning: persistent/refractory GD, antithyroid drugs over 5 years with positive TRAb. Generation of the TCR library employed RNA extracted from PBMCs. All patients originated from an endocrinology department located in Xi'an, China. The record originates from a study of regulatory T cells in long-lasting Graves disease. Study summary: The criterion for persistent Graves' disease was over 5 years of antithyroid drugs with positive TSH receptor antibodies. Study results and caveats: TCR diversity was lower in persistent than newly diagnosed Graves' disease. Patients with persistent disease showed a bias toward TRBV28, TRBJ1-2 and TRBJ2-5.

HTBI primers from iRepertoire and Arm-PCR of CDR3 regions yielded the TCR beta libraries. TCRdb reprocessed the multiplex PCR reads with MiXCR, giving one entry per CDR3 protein. The sample consists of about 660,000 distinct CDR3 sequences, around 30% of them appearing once. Germline V gene lookup returns CDR1 GTSNPN and CDR2 SVGIG (reference sequence). The CDR3 spans 8 residues. V lost 8 bases and J lost 8, with 7 bases in between. The TCR sequence derives from a female donor with Graves disease. V and J are TRBV30 and TRBJ2-7; D not certain. Specimen: peripheral blood mononuclear cells (PBMCs), collected when the disease was refractory, from a patient treated with antithyroid drugs. The CDR3 region has the DNA TGTGCCGTTTCCAAGCAGTACTTC. Amino acids: CAVSKQYF.